This TCR beta chain stems from a study of cytomegalovirus exposure and HLA in healthy donors. The wider study: In a later analysis, it was reported that the roughly 130 validation repertoires had been produced on the same platform as the 500 to 750 repertoires belonging to the first cohort. General study findings and limits: Reports indicated that the classifier achieved high specificity and sensitivity in diagnosing cytomegalovirus status. In vitro assays verified that a few CMV-associated chains recognized CMV antigens specifically. Rarity marked most TCR sequences, yet some public TCRs occurred in many donors.

As for this clone: Its antigen is not identified.

Here immunoSEQ multiplex PCR was the method, and the copy in TCRdb shows in-frame clones only, minus some. The data hold around 150,000 clones, with roughly 80% observed a single time. Germline V gene lookup returns CDR1 MNHEY and CDR2 SVGAGI. The CDR3 loop spans 15 amino acids. Trimming left V 2 bases short and J 4 bases short, with 14 bases between. The sequence was collected from a man aged 25-40 years in good health and CMV-seropositive. The genes are TRBV6-5 and TRBJ1-2, with D perhaps matching TRBD1 (6 bases). The sample comprised PBMCs. The CDR3: CASSYGSPGVYGYTF. For the CDR3, the DNA is TGTGCCAGCAGTTACGGAAGCCCAGGGGTCTATGGCTACACCTTC.